A selection of T cell receptor beta chains follows, all from one sample in a study of tumor and adjacent non-tumor tissue in lung cancer. TCRdb reanalysed the multiplex PCR reads using MiXCR and keeps one entry per CDR3 protein. The table lists 90,000 to 110,000 distinct CDR3 sequences, 75% of them singletons. Sequencing was carried out using lung tumor tissue. The receptors stem from a woman aged 55-75 years with non-small cell lung cancer. Both conserved end residues are part of each CDR3. The D gene is left open where the match is weak. Not every row has a clone size; where given, it reads once, few, many or a size class.

. TRBD1 TRBJ2-2 TRBV11-3 TGTGCCAACAGCCCCGGGACAGGGATCACCGGGGAGCTGTTTTTC CANSPGTGITGELFF
. . TRBJ2-7 TRBV11-2 TGTGCCAGCAGGCTTCCTCCCCAGCGCGAGCAGTATTTC CASRLPPQREQYF
. TRBD2 TRBJ2-1 TRBV5-4 TGTGCCAGCAGTCCCGGGGTAGCGGGACGCTCCTACAATGAGCAGTTCTTC CASSPGVAGRSYNEQFF
. . TRBJ2-1 TRBV10-1 TGCGCCAGCAGAGCAAAGGGAGCGGCCAATGAGCAGCTCTTC CASRAKGAANEQLF
many . TRBJ2-7 TRBV20-1 TGCAGTGCCCTCAAACTCTCCGGGGACTACGAGCAGTACTTC CSALKLSGDYEQYF
. TRBD2 TRBJ2-3 TRBV5-5 TGTGCCAGCAGCTTGGCCTTAGTTAGCGGGAGTCTCACAGAAACGCAGTATTTT CASSLALVSGSLTETQYF
. . TRBJ2-3 TRBV11-1 TGTGACAGCAGCTCGACGGGGGGCCCCTCATATACGCAGTATTTT CDSSSTGGPSYTQYF
. . TRBJ2-1 TRBV6-2/TRBV6-3 TGTGCCAGTAGTTACCCTGCCCAGACAGGACTCCTTTACAATGAGCAGTTCTTC CASSYPAQTGLLYNEQFF
. TRBD1 TRBJ2-7 TRBV6-2/TRBV6-3 TGTGCCAGCAGTTACTCGGGACAGAGATACTGCTACGAGCAGTACTTC CASSYSGQRYCYEQYF
. TRBD1 TRBJ1-2 TRBV7-9 TGTGCCAGCAGCTTAACAGGGGATGGTTGCTACACCTTC CASSLTGDGCYTF
. TRBD2 TRBJ2-5 TRBV4-3 TGCTCCAGTACTAGCGCGTGGAGCTCAGGGGAGACCCAGTACTTC CSSTSAWSSGETQYF
. . TRBJ2-2 TRBV11-2 TGTGCCAGCAGCTTCGGTGGGGAGCTGTTTTTT CASSFGGELFF
. . TRBJ1-5 TRBV10-3 TGTGCCATCAGCCAGACAGTGTATCAGCCCCAGCATTTT CAISQTVYQPQHF
. . TRBJ2-7 TRBV20-1 TGCAGTGCCCCCAGGAGCTCCTATGAGCGGTACTTC CSAPRSSYERYF
. . TRBJ2-3 TRBV11-2 TGTGTCAGCAGCTTAACAGATATGCATCATTTT CVSSLTDMHHF
many . TRBJ1-6 TRBV12-3/TRBV12-4 TGTGCCAGCAGAAGAGGGTCGGGGGTTGATTCACCCCTCCACTTT CASRRGSGVDSPLHF
many . TRBJ1-1 TRBV6-1 TGTGCCAGCAGTGACGTTTACAACACTGAAGCTTTCTTT CASSDVYNTEAFF
. . TRBJ1-5 TRBV20-1 TGCAGTGTTAGATCGGCTGGGTCTAGCAATCAGTCCCAGCATTTT CSVRSAGSSNQSQHF
. . TRBJ2-7 TRBV11-2 TGTGCCAGCAGTTGGGACGGCGGAGGATACGAACAATACTTC CASSWDGGGYEQYF
. TRBD1 TRBJ1-1 TRBV29-1 TGCAGCGTTGGTCCCGATAGGACAGGGTTTCAAGCTTTATTT CSVGPDRTGFQALF
. . TRBJ2-5 TRBV11-2 TGTGCCAGCAATCAACAGGGTGGTCAAGAGACCCAGTACTTC CASNQQGGQETQYF
. . TRBJ1-5 TRBV20-1 TGCAGTGCTAGAGATTTTGGCAATAAGCCCCAGCAATTT CSARDFGNKPQQF
. . TRBJ2-1 TRBV20-1 TGCAGTGCTAGACAGACTGGATCCTACAATGGGCAGTTCTTC CSARQTGSYNGQFF
many TRBD2 TRBJ2-1 TRBV5-4 TGTGCCAGCAGCTTAACCCAGCGGGGACTCAATGAGCAGTTCTTC CASSLTQRGLNEQFF
once TRBD1 TRBJ2-5 TRBV20-1 TGCACCCTCTCACAGGGGGCGATGGAGACCCAGTACTTC CTLSQGAMETQYF
few . TRBJ1-1 TRBV11-3 TGTGCCAGCAGCTTAATTGGGCCACCGGGACGGATGAATACTGAAACTTTCTTT CASSLIGPPGRMNTETFF
many . TRBJ2-7 TRBV4-3 TGCGCCAGCAGCCAAGGTTTCCCGGGACCTACCTACGAGCAGTACTTC CASSQGFPGPTYEQYF
. TRBD1 TRBJ1-1 TRBV12-3/TRBV12-4 TGTGCCAGCAGCACTTCAGGGGGTTTCACTGAAGCCTTCTTT CASSTSGGFTEAFF
. . TRBJ1-1 TRBV6-5 TGTGCCAGCAGTGGACACGAGGCGGGGGCTTTCTTT CASSGHEAGAFF
few . TRBJ2-5 TRBV11-3 TGTGCCAGCAGCCCCCAGGTTGCGGGTCCCCAGTACTTC CASSPQVAGPQYF
. . TRBJ2-2 TRBV28 TGTGTCAGCAGTCTGGCCGAGTTGGGCTTCTTGTCGAACACCGGGGAGCTGTTTTTT CVSSLAELGFLSNTGELFF
few . TRBJ1-1 TRBV29-1 TGCAGCACTGGGAACACTGAAACTATCTTT CSTGNTETIF
many . TRBJ1-2 TRBV28 TGTGCCAGCAGTACGGGGGAGCGGGGCTACACCTTC CASSTGERGYTF
. . TRBJ2-7 TRBV11-3 TGTGCCAATAGCTTAGATAAGGGAACCTACGAGCAGTGCTTC CANSLDKGTYEQCF
. . TRBJ1-1 TRBV11-2 TGTACCAGTGTTAAAACAGGGACCACTGAAGTTTTCTTT CTSVKTGTTEVFF
. . TRBJ2-2 TRBV11-3 TGTGCCAGCAGCTTATTCTCGAACATCGGGGAGCTGTTTTTT CASSLFSNIGELFF
. . TRBJ1-5 TRBV6-2/TRBV6-3 TGTGCCAGCAGTTACGGAAGCATAGTCAATCAGCCCCAGCATTTT CASSYGSIVNQPQHF
. . TRBJ2-7 TRBV11-2 TGTACCAGAGGACTCCAATCCGGCAATAACTACGAGCAGTACTTC CTRGLQSGNNYEQYF
. . TRBJ2-5 TRBV6-2/TRBV6-3 TGTGACAGCAGACACTCCCAAGAGACCCAGTACTTC CDSRHSQETQYF
. . TRBJ2-3 TRBV11-2 TGTGCCAGTAGCTTAGGACCGCTGTCGACGCAGTATTTT CASSLGPLSTQYF
. . TRBJ2-6 TRBV6-1 TGTACTAGCAGTACCGAGGGGTCTGGGGCCAACGTCCTGACTTTC CTSSTEGSGANVLTF
. . TRBJ2-3 TRBV20-1 TGCAGTGTCAGGATGGCTAGCCTATCCACAGATACGCAGTATTTT CSVRMASLSTDTQYF
. TRBD2 TRBJ2-3 TRBV11-3 TGCGCCAGCAGGAATAGCGGGGATGGCACAGATACGCAGTATTTT CASRNSGDGTDTQYF
. . TRBJ2-1 TRBV7-8 TGTGCCAGCACCGAAGGCCAGAGCTCTTACAATGAGAAGTTCTTC CASTEGQSSYNEKFF
few . TRBJ2-3 TRBV28 TGTGCCAGCAGTTCACCCCCCGACTTGACAGATACGCAGTATTTT CASSSPPDLTDTQYF
. . TRBJ2-2 TRBV11-3 TGTGCCAGCAGTCCGACAAGGGGCCGGACCGGGGAGCTGTTTTTT CASSPTRGRTGELFF
. . TRBJ2-7 TRBV11-2 TGTACCAGCAGCTTAGTGCAGGGGGGGCCCTACGAGCAGTATTTC CTSSLVQGGPYEQYF